The 18 T cell receptor beta chains reported below all come from one sample, sequenced in a study of T cell responses to AZD1222 COVID-19 vaccine. Generated by immunoSEQ multiplex PCR, the TCRdb table keeps only in-frame clones and is missing some. Here the sample spans under 150,000 clones, around nine tenths being singletons. This sample comprised peripheral blood, obtained on day 0 of AZD1222 vaccination. Source of these receptors: an adult in good health.

This clone was found a few times. The chain combines TRBV19 with TRBJ1-5; 12 bases agree with TRBD1. This CDR3 has 16 residues. The germline V gene encodes CDR1 LNHDA and CDR2 SQIVND (reference sequence). V dropped 5 bases and J dropped 5; count of bases not matched to a gene: 7. This chain's CDR3 is CASSYTGTGGYQPQHF. In DNA form, the CDR3 reads TGTGCCAGTAGTTACACCGGGACAGGGGGCTATCAGCCCCAGCATTTT.

The V gene is TRBV3-1 (or the pseudogene TRBV3-2), the J gene TRBJ2-1; TRBD2 might be the D (6 bases). The CDR3 is 17 amino acids. The V end was cut by 0 bases, the J end by 3 bases, with 15 bases between. Germline V gene data show CDR1 as LGHDT and CDR2 as YNNKEL (reference sequence). CDR3 nucleotides: TGTGCCAGCAGCCAAGATTCGGGACTCGGACTCTACAATGAGCAGTTCTTC. Protein: CASSQDSGLGLYNEQFF.

The genes are TRBV9 and TRBJ1-1, with D possibly matching TRBD1 (6 bases). Looked up from germline, CDR1 is SGDLS and CDR2 is YYNGEE. CDR3 length: 15 amino acids. Trimming shortened V by 4 bases and J by 4 bases, and 17 bases separated the two germline ends. The DNA of the CDR3 is TGTGCCAGCAGCCCCCGACAGGCTACCTCCACTGAAGCTTTCTTT. This gives the protein CASSPRQATSTEAFF.

This chain joins TRBV11-3 and TRBJ2-7; TRBD1 matches 7 bases. Germline CDR1 SGHNT, CDR2 YENEEA. This CDR3 region has 16 residues. J was trimmed by 4 bases and V by 2 bases; bases with no gene match: 11. The DNA for the CDR3 is TGTGCCAGCAGCTTAAGCGGTCTACAGGGGCCATACGAGCAGTACTTC. Its protein product is CASSLSGLQGPYEQYF.

The genes are TRBV6-5 and TRBJ2-7; D not resolved. The germline CDR1 and CDR2 sequences are MNHEY and SVGAGI. V lost 2 bases, J lost 4 bases, and 6 bases lay in between. The CDR3 length is 12 residues. As DNA, the CDR3 is TGTGCCAGCAGTTACCTAGAATACGAGCAGTACTTC. This translates into CASSYLEYEQYF.

This chain links TRBV3-1 (or the pseudogene TRBV3-2) with TRBJ1-4; D call uncertain. Trimming removed 2 bases from V and 0 bases from J, with 4 bases in between. CDR3 length: 14 residues. Germline lookup yields CDR1 LGHDT and CDR2 YNNKEL (reference sequence). CDR3 amino acids: CASSQQTTNEKLFF. CDR3 sequence (DNA): TGTGCCAGCAGCCAACAAACAACTAATGAAAAACTGTTTTTT.

The chain joins TRBV9 to TRBJ1-2; the D is unclear. The V and J ends lost 4 bases and 0 bases respectively, with 13 bases between them. CDR1 is SGDLS and CDR2 is YYNGEE in the germline V gene. The CDR3 runs 15 residues. CDR3 protein: CASSTFEGANYGYTF. DNA for the CDR3: TGTGCCAGCAGCACCTTTGAGGGCGCTAACTATGGCTACACCTTC.

This clone was recorded once. V is TRBV4-3 and J is TRBJ1-1; D possibly corresponds to TRBD1 (5 bases). The CDR3 sequence is 14 residues long. From germline, CDR1 is LGHNA and CDR2 YSLEER. V lost 3 bases and J 13 bases, leaving 21 bases between the germline ends. The CDR3 spells CASSHGTGVGEDFF. The CDR3 DNA reads TGCGCCAGCAGCCACGGGACGGGAGTCGGTGAGGATTTCTTT.

The V gene is TRBV3-1 (or the pseudogene TRBV3-2), the J gene TRBJ2-7; 7 bases are shared with TRBD1. CDR3 size: 12 residues. Germline V gene data show CDR1 as LGHDT and CDR2 as YNNKEL (reference sequence). V gave up 8 bases and J gave up 3 bases; unmatched junction bases: 4. The DNA for the CDR3 is TGTGCCAGCGGACAGGTCGACTACGAGCAGTACTTC. Encoded protein: CASGQVDYEQYF.

This chain uses TRBV5-1 with TRBJ2-7; TRBD2 matches 12 bases. The germline gives CDR1 SGHRS, CDR2 YFSETQ. This CDR3 is 15 amino acids long. The V and J ends lost 2 bases and 6 bases, in that order; junction bases with no gene match: 6. As DNA, the CDR3 is TGCGCCAGCAGCTTTACGACTAGCGGGAGCCGCGAGCAGTACTTC. Translation gives CASSFTTSGSREQYF.

The CDR3 DNA is TGTGCCAGCAGCTCGCTCCTCCCCTCCACCGGGGAGCTGTTTTTT. Translated: CASSSLLPSTGELFF. The V gene is TRBV7-3, the J gene TRBJ2-2, with D unclear. V was clipped by 4 bases and J by 4 bases, with 13 bases between them. The CDR3 runs to 15 residues. The V gene's germline CDR1 is SGHTA and CDR2 FQGTGA.

The chain employs TRBV6-1 and TRBJ1-5, with D unclear. The CDR3 runs 16 residues. Trimming cost V 3 bases and J 1 base, with 13 bases left between them. Germline lookup yields CDR1 MNHNS and CDR2 SASEGT. Here the CDR3 DNA reads TGTGCCAGCAGTGATTCGGGGAGAGGCAGCAATCAGCCCCAGCATTTT. The encoded protein is CASSDSGRGSNQPQHF.

The chain has TRBV7-3 and TRBJ2-1, with TRBD2 matching over 13 bases. CDR1 SGHTA and CDR2 FQGTGA come from the germline V gene. This CDR3 has 16 residues. Losses at the gene ends were 0 bases for V and 8 bases for J; bases not matched to a gene: 4. The CDR3 reads CASSLTGLAGADEQFF. The CDR3 nucleotides read TGTGCCAGCAGCTTAACCGGACTAGCGGGAGCGGATGAGCAGTTCTTC.

This chain uses TRBV27 with TRBJ2-5, with TRBD1 as a possible D gene (5 bases). The CDR3 loop spans 15 amino acids. V was shortened by 4 bases and J by 5 bases, with 17 bases between the two germline ends. The germline CDR1 and CDR2 sequences are MNHEY and SMNVEV (reference sequence). CDR3 DNA sequence: TGTGCCAGCAGTTCCCTTGAGCCAGGGCGGGAGACCCAGTACTTC. This sequence encodes CASSSLEPGRETQYF.

As DNA, the CDR3 is TGTGCCAGCACAAGGGGGCTTGGGACCCAGTACTTC. It yields the protein CASTRGLGTQYF. The J gene is TRBJ2-5, the V gene TRBV7-2, with 7 bases aligning to TRBD1. The CDR3 totals 12 residues. Germline assignment: CDR1 SGHTA and CDR2 FQGNSA. J was trimmed by 7 bases and V by 7 bases; bases with no gene match: 6.

This clone was picked up one time. The rearrangement links TRBV6-5 to TRBJ2-3; 7 bases fit TRBD1. CDR3 length equals 14 residues. Trimming took 7 bases from V and 1 from J; bases not matched to a gene: 5. Germline V lookup: CDR1 MNHEY, CDR2 SVGAGI. The CDR3 region has the DNA TGTGCCAGCAAGGAAACAGGGGGCACAGATACGCAGTATTTT. Amino acids: CASKETGGTDTQYF.

The chain joins TRBV2 to TRBJ1-3; D call uncertain. The germline gives CDR1 SNHLY, CDR2 FYNNEI. Trimming took off 4 bases at V and 1 base at J, with 8 bases between the two ends. This CDR3 has 14 amino acids. CDR3 amino acids: CASSAGPSGNTIYF. The CDR3 nucleotides read TGTGCCAGCAGTGCCGGGCCTTCTGGAAACACCATATATTTT.

This clone was found once. J is TRBJ2-7 and V is TRBV11-1; TRBD2 might be the D (5 bases). Germline values: CDR1 SGHAT, CDR2 FQDESV (reference sequence). This CDR3 has 14 amino acids. V was shortened by 1 base and J by 0 bases, with 7 bases between the two germline ends. The DNA of the CDR3 is TGTGCCAGCAGCTTAGGGCGGGCCTCCTACGAGCAGTACTTC. It yields the protein CASSLGRASYEQYF. The complete variable domain, with remaining parts taken from reference TRBV11-1 and TRBJ2-7, reads EAEVAQSPRYKITEKSQAVAFWCDPISGHATLYWYRQILGQGPELLVQFQDESVVDDSQLPKDRFSAERLKGVDSTLKIQPAELGDSAMYLCASSLGRASYEQYFGPGTRLTVT.